This is a list of T cell receptor beta chains from one sample in a study of T cells after yellow fever vaccination. Using its own MiXCR run on the 5' RACE reads, TCRdb lists one record per CDR3 protein. The data hold fewer than 350,000 distinct CDR3 sequences, with less than 4.5% observed a single time. Sequenced here: PBMCs, sampled on the day of the yellow fever booster vaccination. These receptors originate from a young man who received the YFV17D yellow fever vaccine. Both conserved end residues are part of each CDR3. A D gene is named only where the DNA matches it firmly. The size field is filled for only some rows; it gives once, few, many or a size class.

j_call clone_size d_call v_call cdr3_aa cdr3_nt
TRBJ1-4 - - TRBV9 CASSVSTQNEKLFF TGTGCCAGCAGCGTATCGACCCAAAATGAAAAACTGTTTTTT
TRBJ2-7 many - TRBV11-2 CASSLVAVTYEQYF TGTGCCAGCAGCTTAGTAGCGGTTACCTACGAGCAGTACTTC
TRBJ1-6 many TRBD1 TRBV28 CASRRGQFLPNSPLHF TGTGCCAGCAGGAGGGGACAGTTTCTTCCTAATTCACCCCTCCACTTT
TRBJ2-1 few - TRBV6-5 CASSSTAVGYEQFF TGTGCCAGCAGTTCGACGGCGGTGGGGTATGAGCAGTTCTTC
TRBJ2-1 many - TRBV20-1 CSAPSPSEQFF TGCAGTGCCCCATCCCCGAGTGAGCAGTTCTTC
TRBJ2-2 - - TRBV5-4 CASSLRLSTGELFF TGTGCCAGCAGCTTGAGGCTGTCCACCGGGGAGCTGTTTTTT
TRBJ2-2 many TRBD2 TRBV4-2 CASSQGLADFTGELFF TGTGCCAGCAGCCAAGGACTAGCAGACTTCACCGGGGAGCTGTTTTTT
TRBJ2-7 few - TRBV10-3 CAISESQSYEQYF TGTGCCATCAGTGAGTCCCAATCCTACGAGCAGTACTTC
TRBJ2-7 many - TRBV4-1 CASSQVWDASYEQYF TGCGCCAGCAGCCAAGTATGGGACGCCTCCTACGAGCAGTACTTC
TRBJ2-1 many TRBD1 TRBV20-1 CSARGQGAYNEQFF TGCAGTGCTAGAGGACAGGGGGCGTACAATGAGCAGTTCTTC
TRBJ1-2 - - TRBV14 CASSWRTVGYGYTF TGTGCCAGCAGCTGGCGGACAGTTGGCTATGGCTACACCTTC
TRBJ2-5 - - TRBV20-1 CSARAGGGRETQYF TGCAGTGCTAGAGCTGGGGGGGGGCGAGAGACCCAGTACTTC
TRBJ1-1 few - TRBV19 CASSPLGSDTEAFF TGTGCCAGTAGTCCACTGGGGTCTGACACTGAAGCTTTCTTT
TRBJ1-1 many - TRBV4-3 CASSQDGTSYGAFF TGCGCCAGCAGCCAAGATGGAACCTCTTATGGGGCTTTCTTT
TRBJ2-2 many TRBD1 TRBV7-6 CASGTGGTGELFF TGTGCCAGTGGGACAGGGGGAACCGGGGAGCTGTTTTTT
TRBJ2-1 - TRBD2 TRBV5-1 CASSLASGGRNEQFF TGCGCCAGCAGCTTGGCTAGCGGGGGTCGTAATGAGCAGTTCTTC
TRBJ1-5 many - TRBV7-2 CASSLGGRGGTQPQHF TGTGCCAGCAGCTTAGGAGGCAGGGGAGGGACTCAGCCCCAGCATTTT
TRBJ2-1 - TRBD2 TRBV20-1 CSARDPSGGSYNEQFF TGCAGTGCTAGAGACCCTAGCGGGGGATCCTACAATGAGCAGTTCTTC
TRBJ2-1 - - TRBV12-3/TRBV12-4 CASSPRDGDEQFF TGTGCCAGCAGCCCAAGGGATGGGGATGAGCAGTTCTTC
TRBJ1-5 - - TRBV19 CASTTTGVNQPQHF TGTGCCAGTACCACCACGGGGGTAAATCAGCCCCAGCATTTT
TRBJ2-2 many TRBD1 TRBV2 CASSEDRGTGELFF TGTGCCAGCAGTGAGGACAGGGGCACCGGGGAGCTGTTTTTT
TRBJ1-5 many TRBD1 TRBV27 CASSPTGGHQPQHF TGTGCCAGCAGTCCGACAGGGGGCCATCAGCCCCAGCATTTT
TRBJ1-4 many - TRBV21-1 CASSTLLGGSLNEKLFF TGTGCCAGCAGCACCCTACTTGGGGGTTCCCTCAATGAAAAACTGTTTTTT
TRBJ1-5 many - TRBV27 CASSTLPRAPNQPQHF TGTGCCAGCAGCACCCTTCCCCGGGCCCCCAATCAGCCCCAGCATTTT
TRBJ2-7 many - TRBV20-1 CSASTAYTEQYF TGCAGTGCTTCCACAGCGTACACCGAGCAGTACTTC
TRBJ1-1 - TRBD1 TRBV6-4 CASSQRTGRDEAFF TGTGCCAGCAGCCAGCGGACAGGGAGGGATGAAGCTTTCTTT
TRBJ2-1 many TRBD2 TRBV10-3 CAIRVGGLAQHNEQFF TGTGCCATCAGGGTTGGGGGACTAGCCCAGCACAATGAGCAGTTCTTC
TRBJ2-7 many TRBD2 TRBV12-5 CASGFIAGNEQYF TGTGCTAGTGGTTTTATAGCGGGGAACGAGCAGTACTTC
TRBJ2-5 - - TRBV29-1 CSVVVRGIQETQYF TGCAGCGTTGTGGTTCGGGGAATACAAGAGACCCAGTACTTC
TRBJ2-5 many TRBD1 TRBV5-1 CASSLGQGEETQYF TGCGCCAGCAGCTTGGGACAGGGTGAAGAGACCCAGTACTTC
TRBJ1-5 many - TRBV21-1 CASSLKGVSNQPQHF TGTGCCAGCAGCCTCAAGGGGGTGAGCAATCAGCCCCAGCATTTT
TRBJ1-6 - - TRBV20-1 CSAARGDPSSYNSPLHF TGCAGTGCCGCCCGGGGGGACCCGAGCTCCTATAATTCACCCCTCCACTTT
TRBJ2-5 many - TRBV20-1 CSASPTSYPMVTQYF TGCAGTGCTAGTCCGACATCTTACCCCATGGTGACCCAGTACTTC
TRBJ2-2 many - TRBV3-2 CASSQGWIGAGYTGELFF TGTGCCAGCAGCCAAGGGTGGATTGGGGCAGGATACACCGGGGAGCTGTTTTTT
TRBJ1-1 few - TRBV12-3/TRBV12-4 CASSLSTVVEAFF TGTGCCAGCAGTTTGAGTACGGTGGTTGAAGCTTTCTTT
TRBJ2-1 few TRBD2 TRBV5-1 CASSLVGGETYNEQFF TGCGCCAGCAGCTTGGTCGGGGGGGAGACCTACAATGAGCAGTTCTTC
TRBJ2-7 many - TRBV3-1 CASSQQSNSFGGGEQYF TGTGCCAGCAGCCAACAATCGAATAGTTTTGGTGGGGGCGAGCAGTACTTC
TRBJ1-4 - - TRBV10-2 CASSVDSREKLFF TGCGCCAGCAGTGTAGACAGCCGTGAAAAACTGTTTTTT
TRBJ1-5 few - TRBV4-2 CASSQSFRQGNQPQHF TGTGCCAGCAGCCAATCATTTAGACAGGGCAATCAGCCCCAGCATTTT
TRBJ1-2 few - TRBV29-1 CSVEDRGLANYGYTF TGCAGCGTTGAAGATCGGGGGTTAGCTAACTATGGCTACACCTTC
TRBJ2-2 - - TRBV24-1 CATSLGGGTGELFF TGTGCCACCTCATTGGGGGGCGGCACCGGGGAGCTGTTTTTT